This is a list of T cell receptor beta chains from one sample in a study of spatial heterogeneity in lung cancer. TCRdb itself ran the 5' RACE reads through MiXCR, one entry per CDR3 protein. The sample lists about 38,000 distinct CDR3 sequences; more than 4.5% were seen once. Sequenced here: PBMCs, sampled at surgery. All receptors come from a female donor with early-stage non-small cell lung cancer. Both conserved end residues are part of each CDR3. A D gene is named only where the DNA matches it firmly. The size of a clone is reported for some rows only, either as once, few or many, or as a class for expanded clones.

>-|TRBJ1-5|TRBV2|-
TGTGCCAGCAGTGCGATTCCCGGGGGCAATCAGCCCCAGCATTTT
CASSAIPGGNQPQHF
>-|TRBJ2-3|TRBV7-9|few
TGTGCCAGCAGCTTAGACGGCATCGATACGCAGTATTTT
CASSLDGIDTQYF
>-|TRBJ2-7|TRBV30|-
TGTGCCTGGATTGCTGGTCGCAGATCCTACGAGCAGTACTTC
CAWIAGRRSYEQYF
>-|TRBJ2-3|TRBV21-1|-
TGTGCCAGCAGCAAAGGAGGACTAGCGGGGGGCACAGATACGCAGTATTTT
CASSKGGLAGGTDTQYF
>-|TRBJ1-5|TRBV28|many
TGTGCCGCTAAGAATCAGGGAAGCAATCAGCCCCAGCATTTT
CAAKNQGSNQPQHF
>TRBD1|TRBJ1-5|TRBV6-5|-
TGTGCCAGCGGGGGGCGAGGGACAGGGGTTACCAATCAGCCCCAGCATTTT
CASGGRGTGVTNQPQHF
>-|TRBJ2-2|TRBV4-3|many
TGCGCCAGCAGCTTGGGAATTTTGGACAATACCGGGGAGCTGTTTTTT
CASSLGILDNTGELFF
>-|TRBJ2-4|TRBV5-1|many
TGCGCCAGCAGCTTGTCCGTAGCCAAAAACATTCAGTACTTC
CASSLSVAKNIQYF
>TRBD1|TRBJ2-7|TRBV20-1|few
TGCAGTGCTGGGGACAGGTACGAGCAGTACTTC
CSAGDRYEQYF
>-|TRBJ2-7|TRBV10-2|few
TGCGCCAGCAGTCTCTCTGGGCTAGTACTACCCGAGCAGTACTTC
CASSLSGLVLPEQYF
>-|TRBJ1-2|TRBV6-1|few
TGTGCCAGCAGTGAAGCGTCGGCAGGGACCTATGGCTACACCTTC
CASSEASAGTYGYTF
>-|TRBJ2-2|TRBV2|-
TGTGCCAGCTCCCCGGGACAGAACACCGGGGAGCTGTTTTTT
CASSPGQNTGELFF
>-|TRBJ2-4|TRBV2|many
TGTGCCATCGGTCGGATAGCCAAAAACATTCAGTACTTC
CAIGRIAKNIQYF
>-|TRBJ1-5|TRBV12-3/TRBV12-4|many
TGTGCCAGCAGTTTATTGGGAGCGGGAAATCAGCCCCAGCATTTT
CASSLLGAGNQPQHF
>TRBD1|TRBJ2-3|TRBV7-2|many
TGTGCCAGCAGCCCCCGACAGGGGGGTAGCACAGATACGCAGTATTTT
CASSPRQGGSTDTQYF
>-|TRBJ2-3|TRBV20-1|medium-sized
TGCAGTGCTTTCCCCCTAGGGGGGGGAGCAGATACGCAGTATTTT
CSAFPLGGGADTQYF
>TRBD1|TRBJ1-2|TRBV4-2|few
TGTGCCAGCAGCCAAGTGGGACAGGACACTAACTATGGCTACACCTTC
CASSQVGQDTNYGYTF
>TRBD1|TRBJ2-5|TRBV5-5|few
TGTGCCAGCAGCCGTAGGGACAGAGGGGAGACCCAGTACTTC
CASSRRDRGETQYF
>-|TRBJ2-1|TRBV28|few
TGTGCCAGCAGTCGGAGAATACAGGGAAGATACAATGAGCAGTTCTTC
CASSRRIQGRYNEQFF
>-|TRBJ1-3|TRBV6-1|many
TGTGCCAGCAGTGAAGCGGGGTCTGTAGGAAACACCATATATTTT
CASSEAGSVGNTIYF
>-|TRBJ2-1|TRBV6-5|many
TGTGCCAGCAGTTCTGCGATGAGCTCCTACAATGAGCAGTTCTTC
CASSSAMSSYNEQFF
>-|TRBJ2-1|TRBV6-6|many
TGTGCCAGCAGTCGGAATGAGCAGTTCTTC
CASSRNEQFF
>TRBD2|TRBJ2-1|TRBV28|many
TGTGCCAGCAGTTTAGGACTAGCGGAAGACAATGAGCAGTTCTTC
CASSLGLAEDNEQFF
>-|TRBJ1-4|TRBV28|many
TGTGCCATCGGGACCTTCAGGGAAAAACTGTTTTTT
CAIGTFREKLFF
>-|TRBJ1-2|TRBV3-1|few
TGTGCCAGCAGCCAAGTCGTTCAGGGCCACTACACCTTC
CASSQVVQGHYTF
>-|TRBJ2-1|TRBV4-3|many
TGCGCCAGCAGCCAAGATGTCAGTAGTTCCTACAATGAGCAGTTCTTC
CASSQDVSSSYNEQFF
>-|TRBJ1-2|TRBV2|many
TGTGCCAGCACCCCCTGGCAGGGAGGCTATGGCTACACCTTC
CASTPWQGGYGYTF
>-|TRBJ2-7|TRBV13|many
TGTGCCAGCAGCTCTGGACGGGGTGAGGAGCAGTACTTC
CASSSGRGEEQYF
>-|TRBJ1-5|TRBV3-1|many
TGTGCCAGCAGCCAACAGGGGAACAATCAGCCCCAGCATTTT
CASSQQGNNQPQHF
>TRBD2|TRBJ2-3|TRBV4-1|many
TGCGCCAGCAGCCAAGACCCCCCGACTAGCGGGGGAACAGATACGCAGTATTTT
CASSQDPPTSGGTDTQYF
>-|TRBJ1-4|TRBV10-3|many
TGTGCCATCAGGGAGGCTACCGGGGCTAATGAAAAACTGTTTTTT
CAIREATGANEKLFF